The sequence of this T cell receptor (beta chain) was determined in a study of blood T cells in healthy people across ages. Study conclusions and caveats: The study found more naive CD4+ cells and higher diversity in long-lived than aged donors. There was no known CMV status for donors, so expanded clonotype changes were possibly confounded.

The second PCR ran about 6 to 12 cycles with a sample-barcoded 5' primer and J-beta primers. TCRdb redid the calling of the 5' RACE reads with MiXCR, one entry per CDR3 protein. The profile shows nearly 1 million distinct CDR3 sequences, roughly half of them singletons. This CDR3 comprises 14 residues. The germline V gene has CDR1 MDHEN and CDR2 SYDVKM. V lost 6 bases, J lost 7 bases, and 17 bases lay in between. As concerns this clonotype: Its antigen remains unknown.

The clonotype comes from a woman aged 55-70 years in good health. This sequence joins TRBV28 and TRBJ2-3; D may match TRBD1 or TRBD2 (6 bases each). Material: blood. The CDR3 reads CASRGGGNRYTQYF. In DNA, the CDR3 is TGTGCCAGCAGGGGGGGCGGGAACCGCTATACGCAGTATTTT.